There are a few counts of the clone carrying this TCR beta chain. Per the study methods: Researchers report that nucleated cell counts were estimated from reference gene primer amplification. TCRdb's table, derived via immunoSEQ multiplex PCR, lists solely in-frame clones and lacks some. Clone size and V and J calls were adopted from that table, with D and trimming inferred from the DNA. Of roughly 240,000 clones listed, about 89% were seen once; the top ten hold 1.5% to 2%. The record originates from a study of blood T cell repertoires in COVID-19. Study details: Italy, Spain and the United States were the sources of the convalescent and acute COVID-19 samples. Sources were T cells, B-cell-depleted T cells, or PBMCs; the material itself was cDNA or gDNA.

From germline, CDR1 is SGDLS and CDR2 YYNGEE. The CDR3 runs to 15 residues. Trimming took 3 bases from V and 5 from J, leaving 12 bases between them. The sample was peripheral blood. This rearrangement joins TRBV9 to TRBJ1-6; a weak D match, TRBD1 (5 bases). This receptor was taken from a woman aged 55-70 years who had recovered from COVID-19. The CDR3 sequence: CASSAGNLDNSPLHF. The CDR3 DNA is TGTGCCAGCAGCGCAGGGAATTTGGATAATTCACCCCTCCACTTT.